A selection of T cell receptor beta chains follows, all from one sample in a study of blood T cell repertoires in COVID-19. Data came from immunoSEQ multiplex PCR; TCRdb stores just in-frame clones and leaves some out. The sample contains some 390,000 clones, 75% to 90% of which appear only once. Input material: PBMCs or T cells enriched from blood (not recorded which). The receptors stem from a man between 25 and 39 years old who had recovered from COVID-19. Each CDR3 is given with its conserved first and last residue. A D gene is named only where the DNA matches it firmly. Not all rows give a size; the values are once, few, many and, for expanded clones, a class.

>.|TRBJ2-1|TRBV10-3|TRBD2
CAITQLAGGMGDNEQFF
TGTGCCATCACCCAACTAGCGGGAGGGATGGGCGACAATGAGCAGTTCTTC
>.|TRBJ2-3|TRBV14|TRBD2
CASSPREGSGSTDTQYF
TGTGCCAGCAGCCCAAGGGAGGGCAGCGGGAGCACAGATACGCAGTATTTT
>.|TRBJ1-1|TRBV6-4|.
CASSPQVGLNTEAFF
TGTGCCAGCAGTCCACAGGTCGGACTGAACACTGAAGCTTTCTTT
>.|TRBJ2-7|TRBV5-1|.
CASSFGGSNHEQYF
TGCGCCAGCAGCTTTGGAGGGTCTAACCACGAGCAGTACTTC
>few|TRBJ2-7|TRBV5-5|.
CASSSDFPEQYF
TGTGCCAGCAGCTCTGACTTCCCCGAGCAGTACTTC
>.|TRBJ2-3|TRBV7-2|TRBD2
CASSRGLAEADTQYF
TGTGCCAGCAGCCGGGGACTAGCGGAAGCAGATACGCAGTATTTT
>.|TRBJ1-6|TRBV30|TRBD1
CAWVSGTGVFNSPLHF
TGTGCCTGGGTCTCCGGGACAGGCGTTTTTAATTCACCCCTCCACTTT
>.|TRBJ2-7|TRBV28|.
CASSLAYEQYF
TGTGCCAGCAGCCTAGCCTACGAGCAGTACTTC
>.|TRBJ2-1|TRBV19|TRBD2
CASSARSGSYEQFF
TGTGCCAGTAGTGCGCGTAGCGGGAGTTATGAGCAGTTCTTC
>.|TRBJ2-7|TRBV27|TRBD1
CASSRTGTGVQYEQYF
TGTGCCAGCAGTAGAACCGGGACAGGGGTTCAGTACGAGCAGTACTTC
>.|TRBJ2-1|TRBV7-9|TRBD2
CASSSLGLAGGPDGHEQFF
TGTGCCAGCAGCTCCCTGGGACTAGCGGGAGGGCCAGATGGACATGAGCAGTTCTTC
>.|TRBJ2-7|TRBV3-1/TRBV3-2|TRBD1
CASSLLVGTGGYEQYF
TGTGCCAGCAGCCTATTGGTAGGGACAGGGGGCTACGAGCAGTACTTC
>.|TRBJ1-4|TRBV28|TRBD1
CASSSDRGLEKLFF
TGTGCCAGCAGTTCGGACAGGGGGCTTGAAAAACTGTTTTTT
>.|TRBJ2-1|TRBV14|.
CASSLRGGGSYNEQFF
TGTGCCAGCAGCCTCCGGGGAGGGGGCTCCTACAATGAGCAGTTCTTC
>.|TRBJ2-7|TRBV5-1|.
CASSLAEGGRVYEQYF
TGCGCCAGCAGCTTGGCCGAGGGGGGGCGCGTCTACGAGCAGTACTTC
>.|TRBJ2-7|TRBV11-1|TRBD1
CASSLASGGAYEQYF
TGTGCCAGCAGCTTAGCTTCAGGGGGCGCTTACGAGCAGTACTTC
>.|TRBJ1-6|TRBV6-6|.
CASSQKPPWTMSYNSPLHF
TGTGCCAGCAGTCAGAAACCCCCCTGGACTATGTCCTATAATTCACCCCTCCACTTT
>.|TRBJ2-2|TRBV6-5|.
CASSMPDSTGELFF
TGTGCCAGCAGTATGCCCGACAGCACCGGGGAGCTGTTTTTT
>.|TRBJ2-7|TRBV5-1|TRBD2
CASSLAGGRGLAAFYEQYF
TGCGCCAGCAGCTTGGCTGGGGGAAGAGGACTAGCGGCCTTCTACGAGCAGTACTTC
>.|TRBJ2-7|TRBV27|TRBD2
CASSSRLAGYYEQYF
TGTGCCAGCAGTTCCCGACTAGCGGGTTACTACGAGCAGTACTTC
>.|TRBJ2-1|TRBV5-1|TRBD2
CASSLGLAGGLAYNEQFF
TGCGCCAGCAGCTTGGGCCTAGCGGGAGGGCTGGCGTACAATGAGCAGTTCTTC
>.|TRBJ1-1|TRBV10-3|.
CAISDPPSTEAFF
TGTGCCATCAGTGATCCCCCATCCACTGAAGCTTTCTTT
>.|TRBJ2-1|TRBV5-6|TRBD1
CASSLAGGFGNEQFF
TGTGCCAGCAGCCTCGCAGGGGGTTTTGGTAATGAGCAGTTCTTC
>.|TRBJ2-3|TRBV5-4|.
CASSSGQITDTQYF
TGTGCCAGCAGCTCTGGACAGATCACAGATACGCAGTATTTT
>once|TRBJ2-7|TRBV9|TRBD2
CASSPSGRAEEQYF
TGTGCCAGCAGCCCTAGCGGGAGGGCAGAAGAGCAGTACTTC
>.|TRBJ1-4|TRBV18|.
CASSGGQANEKLFF
TGTGCCAGCTCCGGGGGGCAGGCGAATGAAAAACTGTTTTTT
>.|TRBJ2-7|TRBV29-1|TRBD1
CSVRDRGYEQYF
TGCAGCGTCCGGGACAGGGGATACGAGCAGTACTTC
>.|TRBJ1-5|TRBV27|.
CASSLRSDGLNQPQHF
TGTGCCAGCAGCCTTAGGTCGGACGGACTCAATCAGCCCCAGCATTTT
>.|TRBJ1-5|TRBV27|.
CASSPIGTSGWGGNQPQHF
TGTGCCAGCAGTCCCATTGGGACATCGGGTTGGGGAGGCAATCAGCCCCAGCATTTT
>.|TRBJ1-2|TRBV19|.
CASSINGRDYGYTF
TGTGCCAGTAGTATCAACGGGAGGGACTATGGCTACACCTTC
>.|TRBJ2-1|TRBV5-1|TRBD2
CASSAWSGGPSYNEQFF
TGCGCCAGCAGCGCGTGGTCGGGAGGGCCTTCCTACAATGAGCAGTTCTTC
>.|TRBJ2-7|TRBV5-1|TRBD2
CASSLGLAETYEQYF
TGCGCCAGCAGCTTGGGACTAGCGGAGACCTACGAGCAGTACTTC
>.|TRBJ2-7|TRBV4-2|TRBD2
CASSQDSGRGNEQYF
TGTGCCAGCAGCCAGGATAGCGGGAGGGGCAACGAGCAGTACTTC
>.|TRBJ2-5|TRBV10-1|TRBD2
CASSESRLAGGQETQYF
TGCGCCAGCAGTGAGTCGCGACTAGCGGGAGGGCAAGAGACCCAGTACTTC
>.|TRBJ1-6|TRBV5-1|TRBD1
CASSLGLTGQGNSPLHF
TGCGCCAGCAGCTTGGGTTTAACGGGACAGGGAAATTCACCCCTCCACTTT